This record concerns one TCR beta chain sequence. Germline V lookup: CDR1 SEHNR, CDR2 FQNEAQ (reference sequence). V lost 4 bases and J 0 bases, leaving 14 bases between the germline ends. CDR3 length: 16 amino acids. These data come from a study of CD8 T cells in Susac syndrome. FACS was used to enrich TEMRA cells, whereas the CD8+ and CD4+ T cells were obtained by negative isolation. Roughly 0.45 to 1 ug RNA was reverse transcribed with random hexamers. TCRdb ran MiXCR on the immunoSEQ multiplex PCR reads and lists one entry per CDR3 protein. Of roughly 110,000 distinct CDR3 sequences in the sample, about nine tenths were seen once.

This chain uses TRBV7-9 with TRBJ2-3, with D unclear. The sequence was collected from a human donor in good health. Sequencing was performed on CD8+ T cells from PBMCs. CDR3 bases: TGTGCCAGCAGCTACTCATTGGGGTCTAGCACAGATACGCAGTATTTT. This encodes CASSYSLGSSTDTQYF.